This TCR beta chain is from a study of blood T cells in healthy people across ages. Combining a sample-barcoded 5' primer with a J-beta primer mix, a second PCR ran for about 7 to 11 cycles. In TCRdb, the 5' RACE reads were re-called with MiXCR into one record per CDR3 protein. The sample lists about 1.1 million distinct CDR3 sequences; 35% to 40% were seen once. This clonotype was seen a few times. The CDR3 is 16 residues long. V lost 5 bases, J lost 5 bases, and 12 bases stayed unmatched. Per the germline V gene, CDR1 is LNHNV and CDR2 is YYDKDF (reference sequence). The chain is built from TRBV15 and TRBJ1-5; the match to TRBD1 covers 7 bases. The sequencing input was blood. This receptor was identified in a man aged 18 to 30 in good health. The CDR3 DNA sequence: TGTGCCACCAGCCGTCAGGTACAGGGGTCGGATCAGCCCCAGCATTTT. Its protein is CATSRQVQGSDQPQHF.